Listed here are 29 T cell receptor beta chains from one sample, sequenced in a study of tumor-infiltrating lymphocytes in primary liver carcinoma. Germline DNA was also extracted, and blood RNA was taken from unsorted whole blood. The researchers produced TCR beta cDNA from 500 ng total RNA with a constant-region primer. Libraries of TCR beta came from three nested multiplex PCR rounds with slightly modified ARM-PCR. Both of the initial two PCR rounds ran for about 9 cycles and employed TRBV1-TRBV30 forward primers alongside a C-beta reverse primer. MiXCR, applied by TCRdb to the multiplex PCR reads, yields one record per CDR3 protein. The profile shows 300,000 to 400,000 distinct CDR3 sequences, around three fifths of them singletons. Sequenced input: peripheral blood. These receptors were collected from a man aged 40-49 years with primary liver carcinoma and hepatitis B virus infection.

This clonotype came up once. A read error may explain this, as a much larger clone is one base away. V and J are TRBV12-3 or TRBV12-4 and TRBJ1-2; D is perhaps TRBD1 (6 bases). The germline V and J ends were trimmed by 6 bases and 9 bases, with 20 bases remaining between them. There are 14 residues in the CDR3. CDR3 nucleotide sequence: TGTGCCAGCAGACCCTTACAGGGAAGGGTGAGCTACACCTTC. Amino acids: CASRPLQGRVSYTF.

V is TRBV11-2 and J is TRBJ1-6, with 7 bases fitting TRBD1. The CDR3 covers 14 residues. With V trimmed by 7 bases and J by 8 bases, 8 bases remained unmatched. Germline CDR1 reads SGHAT; CDR2 reads FQNNGV. The CDR3: CASKSERGHSPLHF. The CDR3 DNA is TGTGCCAGCAAGTCAGAAAGGGGGCATTCACCCCTCCACTTT.

This chain uses TRBV4-1 with TRBJ2-1, with 10 nucleotides matching TRBD1. Germline V gene data show CDR1 as MGHRA and CDR2 as YSYEKL. Trimming took 2 bases from V and 4 from J; bases not matched to a gene: 8. CDR3 length: 17 residues. This CDR3 reads CASSQSPGQGTYNEQFF. The DNA for the CDR3 is TGCGCCAGCAGCCAATCACCGGGACAGGGGACGTACAATGAGCAGTTCTTC.

For this clonotype: This could be a read error, since a much larger clone is one nucleotide away. The chain joins TRBV6-1 to TRBJ1-2, with TRBD1 as a possible D gene (6 bases). This CDR3 spans 15 amino acids. CDR1 MNHNS and CDR2 SASEGT come from the germline V gene. The V gene lost 8 bases and the J gene lost 8 bases, with 24 bases spanning the gap. The CDR3 DNA follows: TGTGCCAGCTGTCCATTACAGGGCGGGTCGGAAGGCTACACCTTC. Its translation: CASCPLQGGSEGYTF.

About this clonotype: An end of the junction does not agree with germline; a read error may underlie this. The chain joins TRBV11-1 to TRBJ1-2, with D maybe TRBD1 (6 bases). From germline, CDR1 is SGHAT and CDR2 FQDESV (reference sequence). This CDR3 spans 14 amino acids. The DNA of the CDR3 is TGTGCCAACATCTTGACAGGTGTCTCGTATGGCTACATCTTC. This gives the protein CANILTGVSYGYIF.

As concerns this clonotype: It may be a read error: a sequence one base away is much more abundant. The J gene is TRBJ2-7, the V gene TRBV7-8; TRBD2 aligns across 11 bases. This CDR3 spans 15 amino acids. Germline CDR1 and CDR2: SGHVS and FQNEAQ. V lost 2 bases and J lost 7; bases outside the gene matches: 7. This CDR3 is CASSLFSGRADEQYF. The CDR3 region has the DNA TGTGCCAGCAGCTTATTTAGCGGGAGGGCCGATGAGCAGTACTTC.

V gene TRBV6-1 combines with J gene TRBJ2-7; D possibly uses TRBD1 or TRBD2 (5 bases each). The CDR3 is made up of 16 amino acids. From germline, CDR1 is MNHNS and CDR2 SASEGT. The V end was cut by 7 bases, the J end by 0 bases, with 19 bases between. CDR3 protein: CASTPRSGRGSYEQYF. In DNA form, the CDR3 reads TGTGCCAGCACCCCACGGTCGGGACGGGGCTCCTACGAGCAGTACTTC.

Many counts were recorded for this clonotype. J is TRBJ1-5 and V is TRBV29-1; TRBD1 aligns across 8 bases. Germline V lookup: CDR1 SQVTM, CDR2 ANQGSEA. V lost 7 bases, J lost 7 bases, and 12 bases stayed unmatched. This CDR3 contains 14 residues. CDR3 amino acids: CSGHGQGLGQPQHF. Written as DNA, the CDR3 is TGCAGCGGTCACGGACAGGGCCTTGGACAGCCCCAGCATTTT.

In regard to this clonotype: At one boundary the junction diverges from the germline segment, which might be a read error. The V call is TRBV5-1, the J call TRBJ1-5; D uncertain. The CDR3 contains 13 residues. Germline-derived CDR1 and CDR2 are SGHRS and YFSETQ. The CDR3 spells CTSSYDGSQPQHF. In DNA form, the CDR3 reads TGCACCAGCAGTTACGACGGGAGTCAGCCCCAGCATTTT.

As regards this clonotype: A much more abundant neighbour one base away suggests this may be a read error. The rearrangement links TRBV6-2 or TRBV6-3 to TRBJ2-1, with 10 bases matching TRBD2. CDR1 is MNHEY, CDR2 SVGEGT, per germline. This CDR3 spans 14 amino acids. CDR3 DNA: TGTGCCAACAGTTATGGCCTAGCGGGAGATGAGCAGTTCTTC. Protein product: CANSYGLAGDEQFF.

V is TRBV11-2 and J is TRBJ2-7; D is uncertain. The germline CDR1 and CDR2 sequences are SGHAT and FQNNGV. The V end was cut by 9 bases, the J end by 4 bases, with 28 bases between. This CDR3 has 17 amino acids. The CDR3 here is CASSPIDGLRKRYEQYF. CDR3 coding DNA: TGTGCCAGTAGCCCGATAGACGGCTTACGCAAAAGATACGAGCAGTACTTC.

Details on this clonotype: This may stem from a read error, because a much larger clone lies one nucleotide away. V and J are TRBV6-5 and TRBJ2-1, with TRBD2 matching 8 bases. There are 14 residues in the CDR3. Germline CDR1 is MNHEY and CDR2 is SVGAGI. V gave up 7 bases and J gave up 5 bases; unmatched junction bases: 7. DNA of the CDR3: TGTGCCAGCATACCGGGACTAGGACACAATGAGCAGTTCTTC. It is translated as CASIPGLGHNEQFF.

Turning to this clonotype: One end of the junction fails to match germline, which may point to a read error. This rearrangement joins TRBV11-2 to TRBJ2-7, with TRBD2 identical over 9 bases. This CDR3 is 14 amino acids long. Germline-derived CDR1 and CDR2 are SGHAT and FQNNGV. The CDR3 is CANSLAPSGNEQYF. In DNA, the CDR3 is TGTGCCAACAGCTTAGCTCCTAGCGGGAACGAGCAGTACTTC.

The chain has TRBV29-1 and TRBJ2-3; the D is unclear. The CDR3 has 13 amino acids. Germline values: CDR1 SQVTM, CDR2 ANQGSEA. Trimming stripped 2 bases from V and 8 bases from J, with 14 bases between. This CDR3 reads CSVETGSAGTQYF. CDR3 nucleotides: TGCAGCGTTGAAACGGGCAGCGCAGGTACGCAGTATTTT.

This sequence joins TRBV14 and TRBJ2-1; 11 bases align to TRBD2. CDR1 SGHDN and CDR2 FVKESK come from the germline V gene. The junction had 10 bases not matched to a gene; V was cut back by 3 bases and J by 0 bases. The CDR3 consists of 19 residues. The CDR3 spells CASSHNLAGGYSSYNEQFF. The CDR3, as DNA: TGTGCCAGCAGCCATAATCTAGCGGGAGGCTATAGCTCCTACAATGAGCAGTTCTTC.

The sample holds a few counts of this clonotype. This chain links TRBV6-2 or TRBV6-3 with TRBJ2-7, with D possibly TRBD1 on 5 matching bases. V shed 2 bases and J shed 3 bases, with 17 bases lying between them. The CDR3 sequence is 16 residues long. Germline CDR1 reads MNHEY; CDR2 reads SVGEGT. The CDR3 region has the DNA TGTGCCAGCAGTTACGGTAGTTTGACAGTTAACTACGAGCAGTACTTC. This translates into CASSYGSLTVNYEQYF.

Comment on this clonotype: One junction end does not reproduce the germline sequence, and a read error may be involved. J is TRBJ2-3 and V is TRBV29-1; D unresolved. This CDR3 has 11 amino acids. Germline CDR1 reads SQVTM; CDR2 reads ANQGSEA. In DNA, the CDR3 is TGCAGAGTTGCCGCCACAGATACGCAGTACTTT. As protein: CRVAATDTQYF.

On this clonotype: An end of the junction does not agree with germline; a read error may underlie this. The rearrangement joins TRBV12-3 or TRBV12-4 to TRBJ2-3; D remains unclear. The CDR3 sequence is 11 residues long. The CDR3, as DNA: TGTACCAGCAGTTTGCGTGGCACGCTGTATTTT. This encodes CTSSLRGTLYF.

This clonotype showed up many times. This rearrangement joins TRBV10-3 to TRBJ2-3; possible D gene TRBD2, 5 bases. V dropped 2 bases and J dropped 4 bases, with 13 bases sitting between them. This CDR3 has 15 residues. CDR1 is ENHRY and CDR2 is SYGVKD in the germline V gene. The CDR3 coding sequence is TGTGCCATCAGTGAGGGCTATGAGGGAGCAGATACGCAGTATTTT. Protein: CAISEGYEGADTQYF.

The chain combines TRBV7-9 with TRBJ1-1; unclear D gene. From germline, CDR1 is SEHNR and CDR2 FQNEAQ (reference sequence). V lost 2 bases to trimming and J lost 4 bases, with 8 bases between them. The CDR3 has 13 residues. In nucleotides, the CDR3 is TGTGCCAGCAGCTTAAACACGGGCACTGAAGCTTTCTTT. Its translation: CASSLNTGTEAFF. Full variable domain (rest looked up from reference TRBV7-9 and TRBJ1-1): DTGVSQNPRHKITKRGQNVTFRCDPISEHNRLYWYRQTLGQGPEFLTYFQNEAQLEKSRLLSDRFSAERPKGSFSTLEIQRTEQGDSAMYLCASSLNTGTEAFFGQGTRLTVV.

About this clonotype: A much larger clone is a single base away; this may be a read error. This chain joins TRBV12-3 or TRBV12-4 and TRBJ2-3; D unresolved. The CDR3 extends over 15 amino acids. V shed 6 bases and J shed 2 bases, with 15 bases lying between them. CDR3 protein: CASSLKEIATDTQYF. The CDR3 nucleotides are TGTGCCAGCAGCCTGAAAGAGATAGCCACAGATACGCAGTATTTT.

Regarding this clonotype: Sequence at one end of the junction differs from germline and may be a read error. V usage is TRBV5-1 and J usage is TRBJ1-1; D remains unclear. This CDR3 comprises 14 residues. CDR1 SGHRS and CDR2 YFSETQ come from the germline V gene. DNA for the CDR3: TGCGCCAGCAGCTTCAAGGCTATGAACACTGAAGCTTTGTTT. Amino acid sequence: CASSFKAMNTEALF.

This clonotype was detected many times. The chain uses TRBV5-4 and TRBJ2-6; 7 bases match TRBD1. Looked up from germline, CDR1 is SGHNT and CDR2 is YYREEE (reference sequence). The CDR3 consists of 15 residues. V lost 2 bases and J lost 5; bases outside the gene matches: 4. CDR3 coding DNA: TGTGCCAGCAGCTTAACAGGGGCTAGGGCCAACGTCCTGACTTTC. It encodes CASSLTGARANVLTF. The full variable domain, with the rest looked up from reference TRBV5-4 and TRBJ2-6, is ETGVTQSPTHLIKTRGQQVTLRCSSQSGHNTVSWYQQALGQGPQFIFQYYREEENGRGNFPPRFSGLQFPNYSSELNVNALELDDSALYLCASSLTGARANVLTFGAGSRLTVL.

There are a few counts of this clonotype. The rearrangement joins TRBV5-4 to TRBJ2-3; D remains unclear. This CDR3 comprises 15 residues. The V end lost 0 bases, the J end lost 0 bases, and 8 bases lay between the germline ends. Germline V gene lookup returns CDR1 SGHNT and CDR2 YYREEE (reference sequence). The CDR3: CASSLGGSSTDTQYF. The DNA for the CDR3 is TGTGCCAGCAGCTTGGGCGGCAGTAGCACAGATACGCAGTATTTT.

As for this clonotype: A much larger clone is a single base away; this may be a read error. The chain combines TRBV4-2 with TRBJ1-3; unclear D gene. This CDR3 comprises 15 residues. Trimming shortened V by 4 bases and J by 7 bases, and 17 bases separated the two germline ends. Germline CDR1 and CDR2: LGHNA and YNFKEQ. CDR3 in DNA: TGTGCCAGCAGCCCCCTGCCGGACGTTGGGAACACCATATATTTT. It codes for CASSPLPDVGNTIYF.

This chain connects TRBV5-5 to TRBJ2-1; 8 nucleotides agree with TRBD2. J gave up 0 bases and V 2 bases, and 10 bases lay outside the gene matches. Germline assignment: CDR1 SGHKS and CDR2 YYEKEE (reference sequence). The CDR3 sequence is 18 residues long. The CDR3 reads CASSFTGGPVSSYNEQFF. DNA of the CDR3: TGTGCCAGCAGCTTTACGGGAGGGCCGGTAAGCTCCTACAATGAGCAGTTCTTC. The full variable domain, its missing parts supplied by reference TRBV5-5 and TRBJ2-1, is DAGVTQSPTHLIKTRGQQVTLRCSPISGHKSVSWYQQVLGQGPQFIFQYYEKEERGRGNFPDRFSARQFPNYSSELNVNALLLGDSALYLCASSFTGGPVSSYNEQFFGPGTRLTVL.

As concerns this clonotype: It may be a read error: a sequence one base away is much more abundant. The chain combines TRBV4-1 with TRBJ2-1, with 11 bases identical to TRBD2. Germline V lookup: CDR1 MGHRA, CDR2 YSYEKL. CDR3 size: 16 residues. V lost 5 bases, J lost 7 bases, and 10 bases stayed unmatched. The CDR3 loop is CASSFKGASGRNEQFF. Written as DNA, the CDR3 is TGCGCCAGCAGCTTTAAGGGGGCTAGCGGGAGGAATGAGCAGTTCTTC.

This clonotype was seen just once. Here the CDR3 omits its conserved ending phenylalanine or tryptophan, so a read error is the likely source. This chain's CDR3 is CASRTWDRGNNEQFL. In DNA, the CDR3 is TGTGCCAGCAGGACCTGGGACAGGGGTAACAATGAGCAGTTCCTC. The V call is TRBV12-3 or TRBV12-4, the J call TRBJ2-1; 10 nucleotides match TRBD1. CDR3 length: 15 residues. Trimming at V came to 6 bases and at J to 5 bases, leaving 7 bases not matched to a gene.

Comments on this clonotype: The junction does not match germline at one end; this may be a read error. V and J are TRBV6-2 or TRBV6-3 and TRBJ1-2, with D tentatively TRBD1 (6 bases). Germline V gene sequence: CDR1 MNHEY, CDR2 SVGEGT. This CDR3 spans 15 amino acids. The CDR3 region has the DNA TGTACCAGCGGCCGTCCAGGGGAATGGAGCTATAGCTACACCTTC. Translating gives CTSGRPGEWSYSYTF.